These 6 T cell receptor beta chains share one sample of origin, sequenced in a study of beta chain features in type 1 diabetes. All of the isolated RNA was reverse transcribed, so expressed TCRB transcripts were sequenced. Using immunoSEQ multiplex PCR, the repertoire was profiled, and TCRdb retains in-frame clones only, with some absent. Among under 400,000 clones listed, roughly a fifth were seen once. Material: naive CD4+ T cells from blood. These receptors were collected from a young woman in good health.

This clone showed up just a few times. The chain has TRBV29-1 and TRBJ2-2; 11 bases fit TRBD2. CDR3 length: 16 amino acids. CDR1 and CDR2 from the germline V gene are SQVTM and ANQGSEA. With 5 bases clipped from V and 3 bases from J, the junction kept 8 bases outside the gene matches. CDR3 sequence reads: CSVRKLAGDHTGELFF. CDR3 coding DNA: TGCAGCGTTAGGAAACTAGCGGGGGACCACACCGGGGAGCTGTTTTTT.

A few counts support this clone. The rearrangement links TRBV6-5 to TRBJ2-7, with 7 bases that match TRBD2. Germline CDR1 reads MNHEY; CDR2 reads SVGAGI. V dropped 0 bases and J dropped 2; count of bases not matched to a gene: 4. The CDR3 consists of 15 residues. The CDR3 bases are TGTGCCAGCAGTTACTCGACTGCGGGGGCCTACGAGCAGTACTTC. Encoded protein: CASSYSTAGAYEQYF.

This clone was observed a handful of times. The J gene is TRBJ2-1, the V gene TRBV4-1; maybe TRBD1 (6 bases). Per germline, CDR1 MGHRA and CDR2 YSYEKL. The length of the CDR3 is 14 residues. The V gene lost 2 bases and the J gene lost 7 bases, with 12 bases spanning the gap. As DNA, the CDR3 is TGCGCCAGCAGCCAACCACGTAGGGGGAATGAGCAGTTCTTC. Translation gives CASSQPRRGNEQFF.

Only one count was recorded for this clone. V and J are TRBV14 and TRBJ2-2; 7 bases line up with TRBD1. The CDR3 sequence is 15 residues long. Germline CDR1 is SGHDN and CDR2 is FVKESK. J was trimmed by 4 bases and V by 1 base; bases with no gene match: 3. The CDR3 spells CASSQVPGGTGELFF. The CDR3 coding sequence is TGTGCCAGCAGCCAAGTCCCAGGGGGCACCGGGGAGCTGTTTTTT.

The chain is built from TRBV11-2 and TRBJ2-3; TRBD2 aligns across 8 bases. The trim removed 9 bases at V and 6 bases at J, leaving 11 bases unmatched. CDR3 size: 14 residues. In germline, CDR1 is SGHAT, CDR2 FQNNGV. Written as DNA, the CDR3 is TGTGCCAGTCTCCAGCGGGAGATGGCGGATACGCAGTATTTT. This sequence encodes CASLQREMADTQYF.

This clone was seen many times. The chain couples TRBV29-1 to TRBJ2-1; the D is unclear. Trimming removed 2 bases at V and 4 bases at J, with 6 bases between. There are 12 residues in the CDR3. Germline assignment: CDR1 SQVTM and CDR2 ANQGSEA. In DNA, the CDR3 is TGCAGCGTTGAAATCCCATACAATGAGCAGTTCTTC. This gives the protein CSVEIPYNEQFF.